This record looks at one TCR beta chain sequence and its context. The antigen remains undetermined. The sample belongs to a study of cytomegalovirus exposure and HLA in healthy donors. Overall study: T cells numbering about 180 million yielded approximately 100 million unique TCR beta sequences in an earlier analysis. Around 85 million unique TCR sequences came from HLA-typed donors in an early release. Overall study results and limits: Immune exposure information available was restricted to CMV serostatus.

The PCR used 60 Vbeta and 13 Jbeta primers. Sequencing was performed with immunoSEQ multiplex PCR; in TCRdb, only in-frame clones are kept and a portion is missing. In all, the sample yields roughly 51,000 clones. This CDR3 comprises 14 residues. Germline CDR1 is SEHNR and CDR2 is FQNEAQ (reference sequence). Deletions cut 5 bases from V and 9 bases from J, with 19 bases between. Sequenced: PBMCs. This TCR came from a woman between 50 and 59 years old in good health and CMV-seropositive. This chain connects TRBV7-9 to TRBJ1-2; D unclear. In DNA form, the CDR3 reads TGTGCCAGCAGCCCGCTGGATGGCAGAGGGAGCTACACCTTC. Protein: CASSPLDGRGSYTF.